This TCR beta chain was retrieved from a study of blood T cells in healthy people across ages. Looking at the study overall: Through template switching, about one barcoded beta molecule was captured per two T cells, as measured in model experiments.

It was around 9 milliliters of peripheral blood that were drawn from each donor. For this clonotype: What it recognizes is unknown.

Trimming took off 8 bases at V and 2 bases at J, with 19 bases between the two ends. CDR1 DFQATT and CDR2 SNEGSKA come from the germline V gene (reference sequence). CDR3 length: 15 amino acids. Primed by a sample-barcoded 5' primer and a J-beta primer mix, a second PCR proceeded for 7 to 11 cycles. In TCRdb, the 5' RACE reads were re-called with MiXCR into one record per CDR3 protein. The data contain some 1.6 million distinct CDR3 sequences, roughly 32% of them singletons. Study-wide findings and caveats: A greater number of naive CD4+ cells and higher diversity distinguished long-lived donors from aged donors.

V gene TRBV20-1 combines with J gene TRBJ2-1, with a possible D match to TRBD1 (6 bases). Sequencing was done on a sample of blood. This TCR came from a woman aged 25 to 45 in good health. The chain's CDR3 is CSCPPGTLAYNEQFF. CDR3 coding DNA: TGCAGTTGCCCCCCCGGGACACTCGCCTACAATGAGCAGTTCTTC.